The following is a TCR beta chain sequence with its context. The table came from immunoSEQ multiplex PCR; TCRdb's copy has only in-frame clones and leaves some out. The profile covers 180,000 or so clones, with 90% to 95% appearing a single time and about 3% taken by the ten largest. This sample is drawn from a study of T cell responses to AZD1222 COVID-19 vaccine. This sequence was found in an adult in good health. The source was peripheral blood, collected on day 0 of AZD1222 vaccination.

The CDR3 DNA is TGCGCCAGCAGCTTGGGGACGGAAATCTATGGCTACACCTTC. Amino acids: CASSLGTEIYGYTF. V gene TRBV5-1 combines with J gene TRBJ1-2; D is unclear. The CDR3 has 14 amino acids. Germline CDR1 and CDR2: SGHRS and YFSETQ. The V end was cut by 0 bases, the J end by 4 bases, with 10 bases between.